This is a list of T cell receptor beta chains from one sample in a study of HIV-infected children after antiretroviral therapy interruption. MiXCR, run by TCRdb on the 3' RACE reads, gives a single entry per CDR3 protein. The profile shows more than 40,000 distinct CDR3 sequences, 4.3% of them singletons. This specimen consisted of CD45RA+ CD4+ T cells from PBMCs, pooled from several time points, obtained from a donor given antiretroviral therapy, either interrupted or continuous. These receptors were obtained from a pool of human donors with HIV. Each CDR3 is given with its conserved first and last residue. D genes are given only for firm matches. Clone size is not always given. Where it is, it says once, few, many or a class for expanded clones.

>TRBD2|TRBV5-6|many|TRBJ2-3
CASSPLAGVRDTQYF
TGTGCCAGCAGTCCCTTAGCGGGGGTCCGAGATACGCAGTATTTT
>TRBD1|TRBV20-1|NA|TRBJ1-1
CSASRGDTEAFF
TGCAGTGCTTCCAGGGGGGACACTGAAGCTTTCTTT
>NA|TRBV28|many|TRBJ1-2
CASSLVGVGGYTF
TGTGCCAGCAGTTTAGTGGGTGTGGGGGGCTACACCTTC
>NA|TRBV27|many|TRBJ1-1
CASRWGGFKQGSGTEAFF
TGTGCCAGCAGATGGGGGGGGTTTAAGCAGGGGTCGGGGACTGAAGCTTTCTTT
>TRBD1|TRBV3-1|NA|TRBJ2-7
CASSQSTGSRVQYF
TGTGCCAGCAGCCAATCGACAGGGTCGAGAGTGCAGTACTTC
>TRBD1|TRBV7-2|few|TRBJ1-2
CASSSTGGNYGYTF
TGTGCCAGCAGCTCAACAGGGGGCAACTATGGCTACACCTTC
>NA|TRBV3-1|many|TRBJ2-3
CASSPRSGDTQYF
TGTGCCAGCAGCCCCCGAAGTGGAGATACGCAGTATTTT
>TRBD1|TRBV2|NA|TRBJ1-1
CASSVGQGRNGEAFF
TGTGCCAGCAGTGTGGGACAGGGGCGAAATGGGGAAGCTTTCTTT
>TRBD1|TRBV30|many|TRBJ1-5
CAWSLGQGFNQPQHF
TGTGCCTGGAGCCTGGGACAGGGGTTCAATCAGCCCCAGCATTTT
>TRBD2|TRBV6-4|few|TRBJ2-3
CASSVTSGGTDTQYF
TGTGCCAGCAGTGTGACTAGCGGGGGCACAGATACGCAGTATTTT
>NA|TRBV6-1|NA|TRBJ1-5
CASRGEAGSNQPQHF
TGTGCCAGCAGGGGTGAAGCGGGGAGCAATCAGCCCCAGCATTTT
>TRBD1|TRBV2|NA|TRBJ1-1
CASSRDSGGTEAFF
TGTGCCAGCAGCAGGGACAGCGGAGGCACTGAAGCTTTCTTT
>TRBD1|TRBV7-9|NA|TRBJ2-7
CASSLGPGQVEQYF
TGTGCCAGCAGCTTAGGGCCGGGACAGGTTGAGCAGTACTTC
>NA|TRBV3-1|NA|TRBJ2-7
CASSRDESTSSYEQYF
TGTGCCAGCAGCCGGGACGAAAGCACGAGCTCCTACGAGCAGTACTTC
>TRBD2|TRBV5-1|many|TRBJ2-5
CASSLRGTREETQYF
TGCGCCAGCAGCCTCCGGGGGACTAGAGAAGAGACCCAGTACTTC
>TRBD2|TRBV12-5|many|TRBJ2-3
CASGLVLRLAGEDTQYF
TGTGCTAGTGGTTTGGTACTTCGACTAGCGGGGGAAGATACGCAGTATTTT
>NA|TRBV11-2|many|TRBJ2-5
CASSFPYGVGGTQYF
TGTGCCAGCAGCTTCCCTTATGGGGTCGGGGGGACCCAGTACTTC
>TRBD1|TRBV28|many|TRBJ1-4
CASSLTGDGEKLFF
TGTGCCAGCAGTTTGACAGGGGACGGCGAAAAACTGTTTTTT
>NA|TRBV2|many|TRBJ1-1
CASSPKGGNTEAFF
TGTGCCAGCAGTCCAAAGGGCGGGAACACTGAAGCTTTCTTT
>TRBD1|TRBV11-2|many|TRBJ2-1
CASSLAWDRDWNEQFF
TGTGCCAGCAGCTTAGCCTGGGACAGGGATTGGAATGAGCAGTTCTTC
>NA|TRBV18|few|TRBJ1-2
CASSLFEGTNYGYTF
TGTGCCAGCTCACTCTTTGAGGGGACTAACTATGGCTACACCTTC
>TRBD1|TRBV12-3/TRBV12-4|many|TRBJ2-2
CASSNNPGQGLNTGELFF
TGTGCCAGCAGCAATAACCCGGGACAGGGATTGAACACCGGGGAGCTGTTTTTT
>TRBD1|TRBV12-3/TRBV12-4|many|TRBJ1-2
CASRLPRQGDYGYTF
TGTGCCAGCAGACTACCCCGACAGGGGGACTATGGCTACACCTTC
>NA|TRBV11-3|few|TRBJ1-4
CASSLVQATTNEKLFF
TGTGCCAGCAGCTTAGTCCAAGCCACAACTAATGAAAAACTGTTTTTT
>TRBD1|TRBV30|many|TRBJ1-1
CAWSRGPGQMNTEAFF
TGTGCCTGGAGTAGGGGGCCGGGGCAGATGAACACTGAAGCTTTCTTT
>NA|TRBV6-1|many|TRBJ2-1
CASSEVHSSSGNEQFF
TGTGCCAGCAGTGAGGTACACAGTAGCTCCGGGAATGAGCAGTTCTTC
>NA|TRBV6-1|NA|TRBJ2-3
CASSVVVGGLNF
TGTGCCAGCAGCGTAGTCGTGGGGGGGCTTAACTTT
>NA|TRBV5-4|many|TRBJ1-2
CASSQAGRTYGYTF
TGTGCCAGCAGCCAGGCTGGCCGCACCTATGGCTACACCTTC
>NA|TRBV2|many|TRBJ1-4
CASTSAGGEKLFF
TGTGCCAGCACCTCGGCCGGCGGGGAAAAACTGTTTTTT
>NA|TRBV6-6|NA|TRBJ1-2
CASNKERTGGYTF
TGTGCCAGCAATAAGGAGCGGACGGGAGGCTACACCTTC
>NA|TRBV27|many|TRBJ1-1
CASSPPVLMDLTARGTEAFF
TGTGCCAGCAGTCCCCCTGTACTTATGGATCTGACGGCTAGGGGGACTGAAGCTTTCTTT
>TRBD1|TRBV9|NA|TRBJ1-1
CASSARTGGRYTEAFF
TGTGCCAGCAGCGCCCGGACAGGGGGGAGGTACACTGAAGCTTTCTTT
>NA|TRBV6-5|many|TRBJ2-7
CASSYQLHTYEQYF
TGTGCCAGCAGTTATCAGTTACACACCTACGAGCAGTACTTC
>NA|TRBV20-1|many|TRBJ1-1
CSALWENTEAFF
TGCAGTGCTTTATGGGAGAACACTGAAGCTTTCTTT
>NA|TRBV9|many|TRBJ2-6
CASSVEGTGANVLTF
TGTGCCAGCAGCGTAGAAGGGACTGGGGCCAACGTCCTGACTTTC